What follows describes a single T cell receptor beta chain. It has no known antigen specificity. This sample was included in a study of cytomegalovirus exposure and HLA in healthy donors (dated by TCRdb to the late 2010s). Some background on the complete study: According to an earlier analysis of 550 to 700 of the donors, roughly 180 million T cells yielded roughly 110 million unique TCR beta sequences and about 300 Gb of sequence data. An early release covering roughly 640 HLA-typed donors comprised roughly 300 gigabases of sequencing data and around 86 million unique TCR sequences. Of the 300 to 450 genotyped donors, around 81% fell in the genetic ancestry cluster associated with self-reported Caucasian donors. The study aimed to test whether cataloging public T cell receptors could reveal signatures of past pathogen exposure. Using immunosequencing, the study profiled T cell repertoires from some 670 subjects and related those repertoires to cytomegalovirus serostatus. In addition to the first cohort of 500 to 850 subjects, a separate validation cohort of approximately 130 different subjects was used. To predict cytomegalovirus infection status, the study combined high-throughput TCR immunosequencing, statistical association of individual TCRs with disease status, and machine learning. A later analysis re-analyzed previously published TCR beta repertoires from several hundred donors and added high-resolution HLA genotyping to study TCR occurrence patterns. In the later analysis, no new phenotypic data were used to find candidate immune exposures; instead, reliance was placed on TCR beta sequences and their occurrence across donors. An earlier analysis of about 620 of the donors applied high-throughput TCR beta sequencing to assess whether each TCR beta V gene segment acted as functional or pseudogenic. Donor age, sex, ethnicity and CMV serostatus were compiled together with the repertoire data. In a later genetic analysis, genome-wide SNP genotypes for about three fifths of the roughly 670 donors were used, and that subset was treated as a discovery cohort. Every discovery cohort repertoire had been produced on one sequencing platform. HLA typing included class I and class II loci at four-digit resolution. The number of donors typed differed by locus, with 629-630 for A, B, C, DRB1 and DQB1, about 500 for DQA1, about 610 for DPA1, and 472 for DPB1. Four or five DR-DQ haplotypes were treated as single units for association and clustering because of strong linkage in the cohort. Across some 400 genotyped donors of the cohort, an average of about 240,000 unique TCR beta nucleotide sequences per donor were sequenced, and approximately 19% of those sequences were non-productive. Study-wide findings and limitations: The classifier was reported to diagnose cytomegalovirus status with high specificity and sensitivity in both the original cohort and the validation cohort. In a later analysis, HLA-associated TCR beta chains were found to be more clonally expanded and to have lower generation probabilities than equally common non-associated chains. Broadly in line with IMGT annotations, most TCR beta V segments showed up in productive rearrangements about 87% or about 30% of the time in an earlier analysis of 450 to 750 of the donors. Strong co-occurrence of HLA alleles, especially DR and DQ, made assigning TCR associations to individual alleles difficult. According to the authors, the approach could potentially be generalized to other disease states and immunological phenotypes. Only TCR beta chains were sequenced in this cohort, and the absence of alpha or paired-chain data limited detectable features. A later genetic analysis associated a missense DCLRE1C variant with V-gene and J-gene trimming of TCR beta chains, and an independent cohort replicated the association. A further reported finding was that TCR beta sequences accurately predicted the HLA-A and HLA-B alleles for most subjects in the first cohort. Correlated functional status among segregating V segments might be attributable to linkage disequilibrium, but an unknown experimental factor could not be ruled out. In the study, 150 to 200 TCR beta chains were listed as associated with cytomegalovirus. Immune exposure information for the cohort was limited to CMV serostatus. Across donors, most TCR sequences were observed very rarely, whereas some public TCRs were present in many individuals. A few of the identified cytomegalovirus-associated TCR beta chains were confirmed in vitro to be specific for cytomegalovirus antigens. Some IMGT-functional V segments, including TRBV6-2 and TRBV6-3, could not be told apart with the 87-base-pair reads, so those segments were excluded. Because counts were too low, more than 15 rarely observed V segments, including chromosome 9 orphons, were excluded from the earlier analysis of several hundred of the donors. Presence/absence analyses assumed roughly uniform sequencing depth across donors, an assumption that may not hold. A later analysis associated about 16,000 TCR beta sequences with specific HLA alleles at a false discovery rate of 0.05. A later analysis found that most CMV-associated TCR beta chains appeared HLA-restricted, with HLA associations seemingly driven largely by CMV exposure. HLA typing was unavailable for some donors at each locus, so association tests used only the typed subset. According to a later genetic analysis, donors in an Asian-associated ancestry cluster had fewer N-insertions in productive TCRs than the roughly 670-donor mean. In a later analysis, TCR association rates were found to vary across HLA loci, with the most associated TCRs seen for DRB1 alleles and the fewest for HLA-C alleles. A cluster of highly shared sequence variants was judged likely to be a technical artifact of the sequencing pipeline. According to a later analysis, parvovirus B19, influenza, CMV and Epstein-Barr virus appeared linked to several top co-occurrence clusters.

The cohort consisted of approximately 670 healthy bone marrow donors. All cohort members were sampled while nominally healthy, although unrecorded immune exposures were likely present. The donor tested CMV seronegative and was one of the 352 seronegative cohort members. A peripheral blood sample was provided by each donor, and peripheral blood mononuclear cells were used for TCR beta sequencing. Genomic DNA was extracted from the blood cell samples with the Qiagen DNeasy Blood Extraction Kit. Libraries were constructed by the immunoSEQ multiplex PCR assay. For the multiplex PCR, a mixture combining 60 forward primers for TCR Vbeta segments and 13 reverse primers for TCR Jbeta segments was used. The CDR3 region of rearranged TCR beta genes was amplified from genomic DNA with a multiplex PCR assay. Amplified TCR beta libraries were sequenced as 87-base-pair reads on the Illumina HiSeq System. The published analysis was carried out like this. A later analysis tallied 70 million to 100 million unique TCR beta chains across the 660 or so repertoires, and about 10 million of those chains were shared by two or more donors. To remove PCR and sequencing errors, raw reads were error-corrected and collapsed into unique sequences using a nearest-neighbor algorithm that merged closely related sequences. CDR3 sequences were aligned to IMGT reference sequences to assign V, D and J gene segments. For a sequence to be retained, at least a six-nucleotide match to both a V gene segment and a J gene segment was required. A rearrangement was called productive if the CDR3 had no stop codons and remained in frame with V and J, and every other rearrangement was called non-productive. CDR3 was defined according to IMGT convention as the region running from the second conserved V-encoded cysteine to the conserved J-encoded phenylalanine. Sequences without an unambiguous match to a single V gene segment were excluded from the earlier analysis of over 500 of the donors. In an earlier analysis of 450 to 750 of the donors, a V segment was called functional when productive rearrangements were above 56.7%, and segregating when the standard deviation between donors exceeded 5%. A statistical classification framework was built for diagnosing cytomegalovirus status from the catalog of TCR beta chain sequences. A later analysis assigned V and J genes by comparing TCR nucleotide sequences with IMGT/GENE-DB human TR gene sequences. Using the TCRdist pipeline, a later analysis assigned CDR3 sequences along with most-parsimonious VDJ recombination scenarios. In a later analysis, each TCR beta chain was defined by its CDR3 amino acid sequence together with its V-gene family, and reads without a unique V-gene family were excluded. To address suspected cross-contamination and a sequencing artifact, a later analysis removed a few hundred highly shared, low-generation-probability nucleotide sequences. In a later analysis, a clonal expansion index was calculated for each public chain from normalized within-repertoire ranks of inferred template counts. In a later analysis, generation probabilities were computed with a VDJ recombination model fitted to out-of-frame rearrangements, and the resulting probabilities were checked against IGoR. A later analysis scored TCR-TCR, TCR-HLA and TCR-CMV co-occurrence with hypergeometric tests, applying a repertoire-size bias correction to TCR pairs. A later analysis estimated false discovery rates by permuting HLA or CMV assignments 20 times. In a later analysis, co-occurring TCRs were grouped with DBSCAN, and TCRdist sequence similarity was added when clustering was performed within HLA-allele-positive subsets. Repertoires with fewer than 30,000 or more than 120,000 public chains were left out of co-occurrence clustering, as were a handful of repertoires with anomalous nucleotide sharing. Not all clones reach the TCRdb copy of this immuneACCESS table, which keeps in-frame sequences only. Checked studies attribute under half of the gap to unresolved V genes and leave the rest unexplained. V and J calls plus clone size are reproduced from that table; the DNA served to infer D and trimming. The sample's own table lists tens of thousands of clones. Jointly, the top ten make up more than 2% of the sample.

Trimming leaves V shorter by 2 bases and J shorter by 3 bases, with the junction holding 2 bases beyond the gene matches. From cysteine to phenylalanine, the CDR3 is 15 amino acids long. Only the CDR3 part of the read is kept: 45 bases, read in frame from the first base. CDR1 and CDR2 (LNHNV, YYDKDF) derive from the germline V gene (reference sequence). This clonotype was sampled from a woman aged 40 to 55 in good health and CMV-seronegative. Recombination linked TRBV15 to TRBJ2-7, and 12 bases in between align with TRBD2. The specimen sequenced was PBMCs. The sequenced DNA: TGTGCCACCAGCAGACTAGCGGGGGGGCGCTACGAGCAGTACTTC. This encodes CATSRLAGGRYEQYF.